The source of this T cell receptor (beta chain) is a study of response to subunit inactivated influenza vaccine. The CDR3 is made up of 15 amino acids. V was clipped by 0 bases and J by 0 bases, with 10 bases between them. Germline CDR1 SGHKS, CDR2 YYEKEE (reference sequence). Using its own MiXCR run on the RT-PCR reads, TCRdb lists one record per CDR3 protein. The sample includes under 200,000 distinct CDR3 sequences, 9.5% to 13% seen only once; the top ten take roughly an eighth. The sequence came from a man aged 50-60 years who received an inactivated influenza vaccine. The chain recombines TRBV5-5 with TRBJ2-7; weak D call: TRBD2 (6 bases). This specimen consisted of non-naive T cells sorted from PBMCs, obtained 45 days after vaccination. For the CDR3, the DNA is TGTGCCAGCAGCTTGGCCTCGGGGGTCTCCTACGAGCAGTACTTC. This sequence encodes CASSLASGVSYEQYF.